The source of this T cell receptor (beta chain) is a study of CD8 T cells in ankylosing spondylitis (dated by TCRdb to the late 2010s). Regarding the complete study: To find TCR variants linked to disease, the study profiled T cell receptor beta repertoires in ankylosing spondylitis patients and healthy donors. Peripheral blood was sampled, and synovial fluid was also collected from ankylosing spondylitis patients. The full study cohort comprised 20 to 30 ankylosing spondylitis patients and approximately 100 healthy donors. The paper as a whole reports these results and caveats: Some of the motif variants had been reported before in the synovial fluid and blood of reactive arthritis patients, a finding that suggests common disease-initiation mechanisms. Blood from ankylosing spondylitis patients appeared to be characterized by a TCR beta motif composed of under ten highly homologous amino acid variants. The disease-linked clones were reported as significantly enriched in matched synovial fluid samples from ankylosing spondylitis patients. The disease-linked clones showed a CD8+ phenotype and occurred at relatively low frequencies in peripheral blood.

Sequenced using an Illumina HiSeq 2500. Quantitative 5'-RACE with molecular barcodes was the method used to prepare the TCR beta libraries. In the paper's pipeline: To identify disease-linked TCR variants, a new computational method was used, one built on a probabilistic model of VDJ rearrangement. The public reads were reprocessed in TCRdb via fastp at Q25 and MiXCR, keeping in-frame beta chains. Each record represents a unique CDR3 protein, reported with the most common genes and DNA among its rows. The V and J calls and clone size come from TCRdb's table, not from the authors' own analysis. The sample includes 180,000 or so distinct CDR3 sequences, with around 10% observed a single time. The ten largest clonotypes hold 25% to 30% of the sample. CDR1 and CDR2 were assigned from the germline V gene (reference sequence) as LGHDT and YNNKEL. V and J are trimmed by 3 bases and 5 bases, and the gene matches miss 8 bases of the junction. From its cysteine to its phenylalanine, the CDR3 spans 16 amino acids. Only the CDR3 portion is preserved as DNA: 48 bases, with reading frame beginning at the first base.

For this clonotype: Its antigen target is currently unknown. No much larger clone exists at a distance of one base, and base qualities are not known.

In this chain, TRBV3-1 is recombined with TRBJ2-5; 11 middle bases align to TRBD2. The specimen sequenced was blood, either unsorted or a sorted T cell fraction (not recorded which). This sequence originates from a male donor with ankylosing spondylitis or in good health (not recorded which). This receptor carries the CDR3 CASSQFRLAGSETQYF. The DNA sequence is given as TGTGCCAGCAGCCAGTTTAGACTAGCGGGATCGGAGACCCAGTACTTC.